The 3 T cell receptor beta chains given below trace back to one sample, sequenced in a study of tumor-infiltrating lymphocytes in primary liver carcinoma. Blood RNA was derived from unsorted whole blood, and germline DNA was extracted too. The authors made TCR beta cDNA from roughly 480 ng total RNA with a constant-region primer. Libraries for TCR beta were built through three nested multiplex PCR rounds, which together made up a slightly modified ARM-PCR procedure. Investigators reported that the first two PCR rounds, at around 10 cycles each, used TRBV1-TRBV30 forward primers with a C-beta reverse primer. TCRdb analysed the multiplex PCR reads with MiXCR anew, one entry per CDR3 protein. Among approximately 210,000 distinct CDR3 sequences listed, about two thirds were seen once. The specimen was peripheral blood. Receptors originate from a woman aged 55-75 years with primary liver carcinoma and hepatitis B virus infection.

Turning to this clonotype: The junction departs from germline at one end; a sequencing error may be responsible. The chain's CDR3 is CASTSTSGITGELFF. The CDR3 DNA reads TGTGCCAGCACCAGTACTAGCGGGATCACCGGGGAGCTGTTCTTT. The chain is built from TRBV6-5 and TRBJ2-2, with 10 positions matching TRBD2. The CDR3 totals 15 residues. Germline-derived CDR1 and CDR2 are MNHEY and SVGAGI.

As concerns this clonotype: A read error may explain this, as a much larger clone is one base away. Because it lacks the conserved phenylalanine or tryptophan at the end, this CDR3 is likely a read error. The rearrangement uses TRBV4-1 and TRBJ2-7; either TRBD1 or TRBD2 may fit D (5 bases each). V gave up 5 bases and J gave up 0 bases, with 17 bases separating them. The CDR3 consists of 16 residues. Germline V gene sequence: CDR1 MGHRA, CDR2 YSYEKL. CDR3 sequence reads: CASSSRGGASSYEQYC. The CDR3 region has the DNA TGCGCCAGCAGCTCACGGGGTGGGGCGAGCTCCTACGAGCAGTACTGC.

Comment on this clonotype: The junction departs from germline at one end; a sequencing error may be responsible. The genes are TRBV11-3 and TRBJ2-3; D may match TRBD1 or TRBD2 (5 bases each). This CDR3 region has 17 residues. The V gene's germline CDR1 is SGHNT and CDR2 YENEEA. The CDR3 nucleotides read TGTGCCGGCAGCACGACCTACCGGGACCCTCCGGAAGATACGCAGTATTTT. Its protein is CAGSTTYRDPPEDTQYF.